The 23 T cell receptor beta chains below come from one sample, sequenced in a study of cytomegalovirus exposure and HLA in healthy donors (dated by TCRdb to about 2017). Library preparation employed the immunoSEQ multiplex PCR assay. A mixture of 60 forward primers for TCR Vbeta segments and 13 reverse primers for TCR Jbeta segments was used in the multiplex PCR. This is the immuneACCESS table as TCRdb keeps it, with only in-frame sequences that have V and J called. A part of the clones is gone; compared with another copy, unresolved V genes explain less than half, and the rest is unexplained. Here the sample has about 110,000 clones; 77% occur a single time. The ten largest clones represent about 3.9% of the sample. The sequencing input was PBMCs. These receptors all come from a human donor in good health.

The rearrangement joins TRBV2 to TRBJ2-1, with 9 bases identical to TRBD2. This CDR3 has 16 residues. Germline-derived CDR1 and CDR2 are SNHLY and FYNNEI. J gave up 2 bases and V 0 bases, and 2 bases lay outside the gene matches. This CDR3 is CASSEAAGGTYNEQFF. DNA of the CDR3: TGTGCCAGCAGTGAAGCAGCGGGAGGCACCTACAATGAGCAGTTCTTC.

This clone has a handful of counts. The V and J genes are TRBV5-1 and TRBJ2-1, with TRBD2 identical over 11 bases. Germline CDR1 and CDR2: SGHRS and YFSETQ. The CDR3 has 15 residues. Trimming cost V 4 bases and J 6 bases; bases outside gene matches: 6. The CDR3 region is CASSQLAGVRNEQFF. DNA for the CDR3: TGCGCCAGCAGCCAACTAGCGGGAGTGCGCAATGAGCAGTTCTTC.

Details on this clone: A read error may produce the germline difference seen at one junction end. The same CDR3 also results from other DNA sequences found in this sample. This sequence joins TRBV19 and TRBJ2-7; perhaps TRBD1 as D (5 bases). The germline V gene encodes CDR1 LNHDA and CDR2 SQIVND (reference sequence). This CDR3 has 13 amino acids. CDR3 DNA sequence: TGTGCTAGTAGTTCGACAGCCTCCTACGAGCAGTACTTC. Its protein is CASSSTASYEQYF.

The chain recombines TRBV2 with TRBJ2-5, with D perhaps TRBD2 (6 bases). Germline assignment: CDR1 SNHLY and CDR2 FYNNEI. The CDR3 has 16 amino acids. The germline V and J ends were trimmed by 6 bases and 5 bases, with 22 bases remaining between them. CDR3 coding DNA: TGTGCCAGCAGCCCCACGGGGGACCGTATTTTGGAGACCCAGTACTTC. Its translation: CASSPTGDRILETQYF.

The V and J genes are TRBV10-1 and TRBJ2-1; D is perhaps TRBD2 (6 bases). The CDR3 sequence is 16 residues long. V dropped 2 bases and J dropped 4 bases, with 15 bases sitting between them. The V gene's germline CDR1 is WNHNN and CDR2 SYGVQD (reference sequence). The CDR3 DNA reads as TGCGCCAGCAGTGAGGCGGGGACTCAGGGATACAATGAGCAGTTCTTC. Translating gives CASSEAGTQGYNEQFF.

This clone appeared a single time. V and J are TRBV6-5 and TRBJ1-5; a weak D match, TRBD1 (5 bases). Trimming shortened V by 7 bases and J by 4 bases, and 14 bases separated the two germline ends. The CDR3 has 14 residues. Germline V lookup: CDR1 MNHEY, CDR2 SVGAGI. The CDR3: CASTPGTGNQPQHF. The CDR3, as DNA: TGTGCCAGCACACCGGGGACTGGGAATCAGCCCCAGCATTTT.

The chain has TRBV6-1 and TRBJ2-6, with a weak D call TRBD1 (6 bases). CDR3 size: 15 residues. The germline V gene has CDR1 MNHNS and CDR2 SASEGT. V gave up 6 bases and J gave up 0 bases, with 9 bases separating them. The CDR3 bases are TGTGCCAGCAGCGCCAGGGGCTCTGGGGCCAACGTCCTGACTTTC. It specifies CASSARGSGANVLTF.

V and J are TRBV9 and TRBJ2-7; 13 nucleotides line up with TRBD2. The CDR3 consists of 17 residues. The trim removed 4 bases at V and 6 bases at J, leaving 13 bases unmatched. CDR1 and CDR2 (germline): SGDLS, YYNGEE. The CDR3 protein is CASSPRLAGGKLGEQYF. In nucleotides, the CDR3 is TGTGCCAGCAGCCCACGACTAGCGGGAGGAAAATTGGGCGAGCAGTACTTC. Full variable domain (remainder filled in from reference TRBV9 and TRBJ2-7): DSGVTQTPKHLITATGQRVTLRCSPRSGDLSVYWYQQSLDQGLQFLIQYYNGEERAKGNILERFSAQQFPDLHSELNLSSLELGDSALYFCASSPRLAGGKLGEQYFGPGTRLTVT.

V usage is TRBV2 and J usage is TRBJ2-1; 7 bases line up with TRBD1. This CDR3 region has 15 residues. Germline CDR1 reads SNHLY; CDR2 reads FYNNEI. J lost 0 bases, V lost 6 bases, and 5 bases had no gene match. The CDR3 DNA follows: TGTGCCAGCAGAGCCCGGGACAGCTCCTACAATGAGCAGTTCTTC. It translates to CASRARDSSYNEQFF.

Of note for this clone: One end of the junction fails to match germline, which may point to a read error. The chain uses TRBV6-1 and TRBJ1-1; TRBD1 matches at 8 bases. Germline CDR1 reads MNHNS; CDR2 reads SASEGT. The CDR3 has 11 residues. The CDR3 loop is CASSETPGTGF. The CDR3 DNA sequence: TGTGCCAGCAGTGAGACCCCCGGGACAGGATTT.

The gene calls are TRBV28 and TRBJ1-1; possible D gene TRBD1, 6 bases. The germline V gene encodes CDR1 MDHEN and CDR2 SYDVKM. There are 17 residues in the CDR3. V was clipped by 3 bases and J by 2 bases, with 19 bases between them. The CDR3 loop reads CASSFSGQGTPNTEAFF. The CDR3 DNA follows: TGTGCCAGCAGTTTCTCTGGTCAGGGGACCCCCAACACTGAAGCTTTCTTT.

The CDR3 nucleotides read TGTGCCAGCAGTCGTAACCTGCAAACAGGGGAGCAGTACTTC. Translation: CASSRNLQTGEQYF. This chain uses TRBV6-1 with TRBJ2-7; D is perhaps TRBD1 (6 bases). Trimming removed 5 bases at V and 7 bases at J, with 18 bases between. The CDR3 totals 14 residues. Germline lookup yields CDR1 MNHNS and CDR2 SASEGT.

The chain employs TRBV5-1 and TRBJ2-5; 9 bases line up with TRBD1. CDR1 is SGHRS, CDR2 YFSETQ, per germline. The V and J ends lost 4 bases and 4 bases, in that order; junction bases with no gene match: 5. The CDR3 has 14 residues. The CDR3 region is CASSVGTGIETQYF. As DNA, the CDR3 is TGCGCCAGCAGCGTAGGGACAGGGATAGAGACCCAGTACTTC.

The CDR3 bases are TGTGCCAGCAGCCCCGGACTAGCCCTCGAGCAGTACTTC. It is translated as CASSPGLALEQYF. This rearrangement joins TRBV4-2 to TRBJ2-7, with 8 bases aligning to TRBD2. V lost 4 bases, J lost 6 bases, and 5 bases stayed unmatched. CDR3 size: 13 residues. CDR1 is LGHNA and CDR2 is YNFKEQ in the germline V gene.

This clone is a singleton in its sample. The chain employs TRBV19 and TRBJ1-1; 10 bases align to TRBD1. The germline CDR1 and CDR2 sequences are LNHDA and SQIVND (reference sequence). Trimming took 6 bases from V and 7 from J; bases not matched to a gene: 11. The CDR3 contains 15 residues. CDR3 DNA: TGTGCCAGTAGAAACCTCGGGACAGGGGCGAGTGAAGCTTTCTTT. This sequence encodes CASRNLGTGASEAFF.

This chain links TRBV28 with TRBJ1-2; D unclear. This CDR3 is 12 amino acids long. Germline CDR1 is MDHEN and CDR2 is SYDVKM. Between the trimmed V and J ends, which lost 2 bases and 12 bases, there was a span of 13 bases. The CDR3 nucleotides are TGTGCCAGCAGTTTACGGTATCGGAGCCACACCTTC. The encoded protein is CASSLRYRSHTF.

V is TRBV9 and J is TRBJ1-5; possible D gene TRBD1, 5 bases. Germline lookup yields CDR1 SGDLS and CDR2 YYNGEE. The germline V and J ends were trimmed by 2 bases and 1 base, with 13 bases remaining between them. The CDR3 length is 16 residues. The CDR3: CASSVGGIASNQPQHF. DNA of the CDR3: TGTGCCAGCAGCGTGGGGGGTATAGCGAGCAATCAGCCCCAGCATTTT.

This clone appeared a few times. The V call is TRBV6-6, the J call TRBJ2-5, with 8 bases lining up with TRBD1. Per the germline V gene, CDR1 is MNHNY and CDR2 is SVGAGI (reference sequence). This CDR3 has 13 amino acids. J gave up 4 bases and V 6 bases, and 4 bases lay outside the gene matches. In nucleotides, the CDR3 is TGTGCCAGCAGCCTGACAGGGGTAGAGACCCAGTACTTC. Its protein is CASSLTGVETQYF.

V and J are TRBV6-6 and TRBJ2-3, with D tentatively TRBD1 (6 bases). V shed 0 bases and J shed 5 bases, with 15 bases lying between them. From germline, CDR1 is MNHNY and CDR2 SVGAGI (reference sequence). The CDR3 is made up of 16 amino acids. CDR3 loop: CASSYSQGPLIDTQYF. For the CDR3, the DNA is TGTGCCAGCAGTTACTCGCAGGGGCCGCTTATAGATACGCAGTATTTT.

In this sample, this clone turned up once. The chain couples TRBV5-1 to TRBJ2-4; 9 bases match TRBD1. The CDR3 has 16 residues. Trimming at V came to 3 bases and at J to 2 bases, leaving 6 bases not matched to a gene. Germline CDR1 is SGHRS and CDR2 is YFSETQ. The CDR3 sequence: CASSWGQGLSKNIQYF. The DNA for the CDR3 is TGCGCCAGCAGCTGGGGACAGGGTCTTTCCAAAAACATTCAGTACTTC.

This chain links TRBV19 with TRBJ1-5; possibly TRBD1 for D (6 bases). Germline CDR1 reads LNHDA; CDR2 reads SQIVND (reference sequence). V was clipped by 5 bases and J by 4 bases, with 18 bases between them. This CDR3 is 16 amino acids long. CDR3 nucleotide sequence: TGTGCCAGTAGTCGTCAGTCCGGACAGAAAAATCAGCCCCAGCATTTT. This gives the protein CASSRQSGQKNQPQHF.

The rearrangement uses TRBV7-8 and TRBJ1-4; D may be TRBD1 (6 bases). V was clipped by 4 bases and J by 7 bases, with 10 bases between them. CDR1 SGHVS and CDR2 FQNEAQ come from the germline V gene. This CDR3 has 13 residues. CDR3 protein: CASSSGTSEKLFF. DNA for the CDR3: TGTGCCAGCAGCTCAGGGACAAGTGAAAAACTGTTTTTT. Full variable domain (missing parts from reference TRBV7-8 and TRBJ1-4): GAGVSQSPRYKVAKRGQDVALRCDPISGHVSLFWYQQALGQGPEFLTYFQNEAQLDKSGLPSDRFFAERPEGSVSTLKIQRTQQEDSAVYLCASSSGTSEKLFFGSGTQLSVL.

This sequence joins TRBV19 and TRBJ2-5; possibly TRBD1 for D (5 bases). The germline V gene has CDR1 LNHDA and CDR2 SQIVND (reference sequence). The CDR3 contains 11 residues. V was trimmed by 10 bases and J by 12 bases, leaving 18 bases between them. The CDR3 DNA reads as TGTGCCACCTCTGGGCAGGGAAGTAAGTACTTC. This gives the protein CATSGQGSKYF.